The clone carrying this T cell receptor (beta chain) was seen a single time. Antigen specificity is unknown. This sample is drawn from a study of T cells in localized non-small cell lung cancer. General study findings and limits: Higher blood T cell density went with longer overall survival. T cell clonality was highest in uninvolved adjacent lung, above tumor.

The protocol was immunoSEQ multiplex PCR, while the TCRdb copy is restricted to in-frame clones and leaves out a portion. Among about 24,000 clones listed, about 90% were seen once. Germline V gene lookup returns CDR1 MGHDK and CDR2 SYGVNS. CDR3 length: 17 amino acids. V lost 6 bases to trimming and J lost 2 bases; unmatched junction nucleotides: 9. Sequencing was performed on peripheral blood, taken before any cancer treatment. V and J are TRBV25-1 and TRBJ2-6, with 8 positions matching TRBD1. This TCR was sampled from a male donor aged 60 or over with stage I squamous cell lung carcinoma. The CDR3 nucleotides are TGTGCCAGCAGGGCTGGACAGGGATCTCCTGGGGCCAACGTCCTGACTTTC. This codes for CASRAGQGSPGANVLTF.